The rows below give T cell receptor beta chains drawn from one sample of a study of T cells in Graves' hyperthyroidism and ophthalmopathy. TCRdb processed the multiplex PCR reads anew with MiXCR; each CDR3 protein has one entry. The data hold more than 350,000 distinct CDR3 sequences, with 15% observed a single time. The sample comprised blood. These receptor sequences come from an older woman with Graves' ophthalmopathy. Each CDR3 is given with its conserved first and last residue. D genes are given only for firm matches. Size is stated for part of the rows, as once, few or many counts, or as a class when the clone is expanded.

abundance	j_gene	v_gene	d_gene	CDR3nt	CDR3aa
many	TRBJ2-5	TRBV20-1	NA	TGCAGTGCTAGAGGGATGGACTACGAGACCCAGTACTTC	CSARGMDYETQYF
few	TRBJ2-6	TRBV19	TRBD1	TGTGCCAGTAGTGCGCTGACAGGGGTCGGGGCCAACGTCCTGACTTTC	CASSALTGVGANVLTF
NA	TRBJ2-3	TRBV19	NA	TGTGCCAGTACAAGGCAGGGTGCAGATACGCAGTATTTT	CASTRQGADTQYF
NA	TRBJ2-3	TRBV27	NA	TGTGCCCCCGCTCCGGGGCTAGCAGGCCCAGATACGCAGTATTTT	CAPAPGLAGPDTQYF
many	TRBJ2-7	TRBV12-3/TRBV12-4	NA	TGTGCCAGCAGTTCTAGACAGGCCACCTACGAGCAGTACTTC	CASSSRQATYEQYF
few	TRBJ2-1	TRBV20-1	NA	TGCAATGCTAGAGGAGGGGGCAGCGGGGTCTACAATGAGCAGTTCTTC	CNARGGGSGVYNEQFF
NA	TRBJ2-7	TRBV13	NA	TGTGCCAGCAGCTTGGCCTGGGGGGTCTCGGAGGAGCAGTACTTC	CASSLAWGVSEEQYF
NA	TRBJ1-2	TRBV24-1	NA	TGTGCCACCAGTGATTTTAGGAGCGGGGGTGGCTACACCTTC	CATSDFRSGGGYTF
NA	TRBJ2-1	TRBV20-1	TRBD2	TGCAGTGCTAGAGTATCGGGAGGGACTAGCGGGAGTAATGAGCAGTTCTTC	CSARVSGGTSGSNEQFF
few	TRBJ2-1	TRBV9	NA	TGTGCCAGCAGCCCCGACGCGTCCTACAATGAGCAGTTCTTC	CASSPDASYNEQFF
NA	TRBJ2-1	TRBV9	TRBD2	TGTGCCAGCAGCGTATTCGGCGGGACTAGTCATGAGCAGTTCTTC	CASSVFGGTSHEQFF
many	TRBJ2-3	TRBV28	NA	TGTGCCAGCAGTTTAGGCAGGCGTACGCAGTATTTT	CASSLGRRTQYF
few	TRBJ2-6	TRBV4-1	NA	TGCGCCAGCAGCCAAGATGGGGGCAGGGTGAAGTCTGGGGCCAACGTCCTGACTTTC	CASSQDGGRVKSGANVLTF
NA	TRBJ2-1	TRBV9	NA	TGTGCCAGCAGCGTAGGCCTAGCATTCTACAATGAGCAGTTCTTC	CASSVGLAFYNEQFF
many	TRBJ2-1	TRBV20-1	TRBD1	TGCAGTGTCCCAAGACAGGGAATCGGCTACAATGAGCAGTTCTTC	CSVPRQGIGYNEQFF
many	TRBJ2-3	TRBV11-2	NA	TGTGCCAGCAGTTTCCGCACAGATACGCAGTATTTT	CASSFRTDTQYF
NA	TRBJ2-1	TRBV6-2/TRBV6-3	NA	TGTGCCAGCAATGCTTATGGGGCCGGGTACAATGAGCAGTTCTTC	CASNAYGAGYNEQFF
NA	TRBJ2-1	TRBV4-2	TRBD2	TGTGCCAGCAGCCAAGAGGAGGGAGGGCCCTTCAATGAGCAGTTCTTC	CASSQEEGGPFNEQFF
NA	TRBJ2-7	TRBV6-1	NA	TGTGCCAGCAGCTCCTCCCGGGGCAGCTACGAGCAGTACTTC	CASSSSRGSYEQYF
many	TRBJ2-5	TRBV7-2	NA	TGTGCCAGCAGCTTAACTGACAGCCCACAAGAGACCCAGTACTTC	CASSLTDSPQETQYF
many	TRBJ2-5	TRBV24-1	TRBD1	TGTGCCACCAGCCTGTCCGGGACAGGGACCCAAGAGACCCAGTACTTC	CATSLSGTGTQETQYF
NA	TRBJ1-4	TRBV4-1	NA	TGCGCCAGCAGCCGAGACCCAACTAATGAAAAACTGTTTTTT	CASSRDPTNEKLFF
many	TRBJ2-2	TRBV30	TRBD1	TGTGCCTGGACTCAGGGGGCCGGAATCAGGGAGCTGTTTTTT	CAWTQGAGIRELFF
many	TRBJ1-5	TRBV5-1	TRBD1	TGCGCCAGCAAAGAGGTTGCAGGGGGCGGTCAGCCCCAGCATTTT	CASKEVAGGGQPQHF
few	TRBJ2-1	TRBV7-9	NA	TGTGCCAGCAGCTTAGTAACCAATGAGCAGTTCTTC	CASSLVTNEQFF
NA	TRBJ2-3	TRBV27	TRBD2	TGTGCCAGCAGTCAACTGCCTAGCGGGACCACGGTAGATACGCAGTATTTT	CASSQLPSGTTVDTQYF
once	TRBJ2-1	TRBV19	TRBD1	TGTGCCAGTAGTAGGACAGGGGGAAAGAATGAGCAGTTCTTC	CASSRTGGKNEQFF
NA	TRBJ1-5	TRBV9	NA	TGTGCCACCCCAAACGGCAGGGGTAGCAATCAGCCCCAGCATTTT	CATPNGRGSNQPQHF
once	TRBJ2-5	TRBV7-9	TRBD2	TGTGCCAGCAGCTTAGGGAGGCTAGCGGGAGGAGAGACCCAGTACTTC	CASSLGRLAGGETQYF
many	TRBJ2-7	TRBV7-8	TRBD2	TGTGCCAGCAGTTCTAAGACACTAGCGGGAGGCTACGAGCAGTACTTC	CASSSKTLAGGYEQYF
NA	TRBJ1-2	TRBV12-3/TRBV12-4	TRBD1	TGTGCCAGCAGTTTAAAGGGGACAGCCTATGGCTACACCTTC	CASSLKGTAYGYTF
few	TRBJ2-6	TRBV28	NA	TGTGCCAGCAGTCCCGGCCCGGGGGCTGATGGGGCCAACGTCCTGACTTTC	CASSPGPGADGANVLTF
few	TRBJ2-2	TRBV9	TRBD2	TGTGCCAGCAGCGCCCCGCAGTCTAGCGGGATGGACGGGGAGCTGTTTTTT	CASSAPQSSGMDGELFF
many	TRBJ1-1	TRBV20-1	NA	TGCAGTGCTAAGGAGGGAATGGTAGCTGAAGCTTTCTTT	CSAKEGMVAEAFF